A selection of T cell receptor beta chains follows, all from one sample in a study of cytomegalovirus exposure and HLA in healthy donors. Libraries were prepared by immunoSEQ multiplex PCR; TCRdb keeps only in-frame clonotypes and omits some of them. The data show about 160,000 clones, 80% seen once. Sequenced sample: PBMCs. The source is a male donor in good health and CMV-seropositive. The CDR3 runs from the conserved cysteine through the conserved F or W. The D gene is left open where the match is weak. Size values are once, few and many counts, or a class for expanded clones, and some rows have none.

d_call,v_call,j_call,clone_size,cdr3_aa,cdr3_nt
NA,TRBV14,TRBJ2-2,NA,CASSQDRPTGDTGELFF,TGTGCCAGCAGCCAAGATCGGCCCACGGGGGATACCGGGGAGCTGTTTTTT
NA,TRBV6-1,TRBJ1-1,NA,CASTPFRGEAFF,TGTGCCAGCACCCCGTTCAGAGGGGAAGCTTTCTTT
TRBD1,TRBV2,TRBJ2-6,once,CASSRQGAAGANVLTF,TGTGCCAGCTCCCGACAGGGGGCGGCGGGGGCCAACGTCCTGACTTTC
TRBD2,TRBV4-3,TRBJ2-3,NA,CASSQFGGTSGGSDTQYF,TGCGCCAGCAGCCAGTTCGGGGGTACTAGCGGCGGTTCAGATACGCAGTATTTT
NA,TRBV5-6,TRBJ1-2,NA,CASSRPGRAYYGYTF,TGTGCCAGCAGCAGGCCGGGGAGGGCCTACTATGGCTACACCTTC
TRBD1,TRBV27,TRBJ1-1,NA,CASSRPGQGNTEAFF,TGTGCCAGCAGCCGACCAGGACAGGGGAACACTGAAGCTTTCTTT
TRBD1,TRBV18,TRBJ2-2,NA,CASSPGTGGAGTGELFF,TGTGCCAGCTCACCAGGGACAGGGGGCGCCGGCACCGGGGAGCTGTTTTTT
NA,TRBV6-1,TRBJ1-5,NA,CASSEGTLQPQHF,TGTGCCAGCAGTGAAGGGACACTTCAGCCCCAGCATTTT
NA,TRBV9,TRBJ2-2,once,CASSVSPFVRTNANTGELFF,TGTGCCAGCAGCGTAAGTCCCTTCGTCCGAACAAACGCGAACACCGGGGAGCTGTTTTTT
NA,TRBV19,TRBJ1-5,NA,CASSPTTGNQPQHF,TGTGCCAGTAGCCCTACGACGGGAAATCAGCCCCAGCATTTT
TRBD2,TRBV29-1,TRBJ2-5,NA,CSVERGAGGETQYF,TGCAGCGTTGAACGGGGGGCGGGAGGAGAGACCCAGTACTTC
TRBD1,TRBV19,TRBJ1-1,NA,CASRPGTGGVSVNTEAFF,TGTGCCAGTAGACCCGGGACAGGGGGAGTTTCGGTGAACACTGAAGCTTTCTTT
TRBD1,TRBV5-6,TRBJ1-5,NA,CASSLWGQGIPPQHF,TGTGCCAGCAGCTTGTGGGGACAGGGGATCCCGCCCCAGCATTTT
NA,TRBV28,TRBJ2-1,few,CASNALPGEQFF,TGTGCCAGCAACGCACTCCCGGGAGAGCAGTTCTTC
NA,TRBV7-9,TRBJ1-1,NA,CASSPSDTEAFF,TGTGCCAGCAGCCCCTCAGACACTGAAGCTTTCTTT
TRBD1,TRBV2,TRBJ1-5,once,CASSDREIQPQHF,TGTGCCAGCAGCGACAGGGAAATTCAGCCCCAGCATTTT
TRBD1,TRBV19,TRBJ2-5,NA,CASSVLAGGAETQYF,TGTGCCAGTAGTGTCCTGGCAGGGGGCGCAGAGACCCAGTACTTC
TRBD1,TRBV28,TRBJ2-6,NA,CASSLPTGAGANVLTF,TGTGCCAGCAGTTTACCGACAGGGGCTGGGGCCAACGTCCTGACTTTC
NA,TRBV28,TRBJ2-5,NA,CASSFGLALETQYF,TGTGCCAGCAGTTTCGGTCTAGCGTTAGAGACCCAGTACTTC
NA,TRBV4-3,TRBJ1-2,NA,CASSQALNYGYTF,TGCGCCAGCAGCCAAGCCTTAAACTATGGCTACACCTTC
NA,TRBV30,TRBJ2-7,NA,CAWSPRDYEQYF,TGTGCCTGGAGTCCGAGGGACTACGAGCAGTACTTC
NA,TRBV4-1,TRBJ1-1,NA,CASSQGGGVWAGEAFF,TGCGCCAGCAGCCAAGGTGGGGGCGTATGGGCGGGTGAAGCTTTCTTT
TRBD1,TRBV6-5,TRBJ1-1,NA,CASRDRGNTEAFF,TGTGCCAGCAGGGACAGGGGCAACACTGAAGCTTTCTTT
NA,TRBV4-3,TRBJ2-7,NA,CASSQTGTVSSYEQYF,TGCGCCAGCAGCCAGACCGGGACTGTGAGCTCCTACGAGCAGTACTTC
TRBD1,TRBV11-2,TRBJ2-1,NA,CASSVGRGRGNEQFF,TGTGCCAGCAGTGTCGGCAGGGGGCGAGGGAATGAGCAGTTCTTC
TRBD2,TRBV2,TRBJ2-5,NA,CASTPLAGDETQYF,TGTGCCAGCACTCCCCTAGCGGGAGACGAGACCCAGTACTTC
TRBD1,TRBV30,TRBJ1-3,few,CAWRNPGTGTGNTIYF,TGTGCCTGGCGAAACCCGGGGACAGGGACTGGAAACACCATATATTTT
TRBD2,TRBV4-3,TRBJ2-5,once,CASSQGLGSGGETQYF,TGCGCCAGCAGCCAGGGGTTGGGGAGCGGGGGGGAGACCCAGTACTTC
NA,TRBV14,TRBJ2-7,NA,CASSLITGSSYEQYF,TGTGCCAGCAGCCTTATTACCGGGAGCTCCTACGAGCAGTACTTC
NA,TRBV7-8,TRBJ1-5,NA,CASSYTRGNNQPQHF,TGTGCCAGCAGCTATACCCGGGGAAACAATCAGCCCCAGCATTTT
NA,TRBV7-9,TRBJ1-5,once,CASSPGGAWGNQPQHF,TGTGCCAGCTCTCCCGGCGGGGCCTGGGGCAATCAGCCCCAGCATTTT
TRBD2,TRBV7-9,TRBJ2-3,NA,CSSSLAGTSGRGSTDTQYF,TGTTCCAGCAGCTTAGCGGGGACTAGCGGGAGAGGCAGCACAGATACGCAGTATTTT
NA,TRBV7-9,TRBJ2-7,NA,CASSQSSGAPPYEQYF,TGTGCCAGCAGCCAGAGCTCTGGAGCTCCCCCCTACGAGCAGTACTTC
NA,TRBV6-5,TRBJ1-1,once,CASSPDQGEAFF,TGTGCCAGCAGTCCAGACCAGGGTGAAGCTTTCTTT
NA,TRBV5-6,TRBJ1-5,NA,CASSLRAGIGNQPQHF,TGTGCCAGCAGCTTGAGGGCGGGGATCGGCAATCAGCCCCAGCATTTT
NA,TRBV9,TRBJ2-3,NA,CASSAWTKRTDTQYF,TGTGCCAGCAGCGCGTGGACAAAACGCACAGATACGCAGTATTTT
NA,TRBV6-6,TRBJ2-1,once,CASSEQGGRGGQFF,TGTGCCAGCAGCGAACAGGGGGGCCGCGGGGGGCAGTTCTTC